The 3 T cell receptor beta chains in this list originate from one sample, sequenced in a study. TCRdb re-called the 5' RACE reads with MiXCR, one entry per CDR3 protein. The repertoire holds tens of thousands of distinct CDR3 sequences, about 20% seen once, with 2.5% to 3.5% in the top ten. Sequenced input: naive CD4+ T cells sorted from a lymph node. Subset defined: naive CD4+ T cells, CD4+CD45RA+CD25-. The origin of the receptors is a female donor with breast cancer.

This sequence joins TRBV6-2 or TRBV6-3 and TRBJ1-5; 8 bases fit TRBD1. From germline, CDR1 is MNHEY and CDR2 SVGEGT. Germline trimming cut 6 bases from V and 7 bases from J; bases unmatched to any gene: 14. The CDR3 is 16 amino acids. The CDR3 sequence: CASRTVDRERGQPQHF. DNA of the CDR3: TGTGCCAGCAGGACCGTGGACAGGGAGCGAGGGCAGCCCCAGCATTTT.

This clonotype was picked up one time. Lacking the conserved final phenylalanine or tryptophan, this CDR3 likely reflects a read error. V gene TRBV20-1 combines with J gene TRBJ2-7; 10 bases fit TRBD2. V shed 4 bases and J 6 bases; nucleotides not matched to a gene: 9. CDR1 and CDR2 (germline): DFQATT, SNEGSKA (reference sequence). CDR3 length: 14 amino acids. As DNA, the CDR3 is TGCAGTGCTAACATAGGGGGACTAGCGCGCGAGCAGTACTCC. Translated, it gives CSANIGGLAREQYS.

This clonotype was seen many times. The V and J genes are TRBV6-5 and TRBJ2-5; D may be TRBD2 (5 bases). The CDR3 length is 13 residues. V was cut by 0 bases and J by 5 bases, with 7 bases left in between. The germline gives CDR1 MNHEY, CDR2 SVGAGI. Here the CDR3 DNA reads TGTGCCAGCAGTTACTCCTGGGAGGAGACCCAGTACTTC. It translates to CASSYSWEETQYF.